This section outlines one TCR beta chain sequence together with its context. Antigen unknown. The data belong to a study of identical twins. V lost 3 bases and J lost 7; bases outside the gene matches: 8. This CDR3 is 16 amino acids long. Per the germline V gene, CDR1 is SGHTA and CDR2 is FQGNSA. Study-wide results and caveats: Beta out-of-frame sequences showed weaker excess sharing between twins.

A single record per CDR3 protein comes from TCRdb applying MiXCR to the 5' RACE reads. Among roughly 540,000 distinct CDR3 sequences listed, about 20% were seen once. This same sample was also taken into another study, of T cells expressing NK-cell markers. That paper notes: The sorts in several experiments were restricted to alpha-beta TCR T cells by an anti-gamma-delta TCR antibody. Of the CD8+ T cell pool in roughly 6 donors, roughly 1.0-8% was accounted for by dominant NKG2C+ clonotypes.

The sequencing input was CD4+ T cells sorted from blood. The chain combines TRBV7-2 with TRBJ2-1, with 11 bases matching TRBD2. This TCR came from a woman aged 18-29 years in good health. The CDR3: CASSFERLAGWNEQFF. The DNA of the CDR3 is TGTGCCAGCAGCTTTGAGCGACTAGCGGGATGGAATGAGCAGTTCTTC.